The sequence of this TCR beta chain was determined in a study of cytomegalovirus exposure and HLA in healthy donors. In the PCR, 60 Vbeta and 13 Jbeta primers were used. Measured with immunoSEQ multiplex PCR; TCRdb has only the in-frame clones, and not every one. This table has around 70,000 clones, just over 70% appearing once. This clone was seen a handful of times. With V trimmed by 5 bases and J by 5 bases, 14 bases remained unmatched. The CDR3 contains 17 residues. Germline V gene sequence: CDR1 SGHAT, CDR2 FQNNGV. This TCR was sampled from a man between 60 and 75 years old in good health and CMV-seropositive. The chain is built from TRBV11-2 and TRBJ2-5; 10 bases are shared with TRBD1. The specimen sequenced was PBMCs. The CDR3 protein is CASSRLQTGGAWETQYF. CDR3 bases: TGTGCCAGCAGCCGTCTTCAGACAGGGGGCGCGTGGGAGACCCAGTACTTC.